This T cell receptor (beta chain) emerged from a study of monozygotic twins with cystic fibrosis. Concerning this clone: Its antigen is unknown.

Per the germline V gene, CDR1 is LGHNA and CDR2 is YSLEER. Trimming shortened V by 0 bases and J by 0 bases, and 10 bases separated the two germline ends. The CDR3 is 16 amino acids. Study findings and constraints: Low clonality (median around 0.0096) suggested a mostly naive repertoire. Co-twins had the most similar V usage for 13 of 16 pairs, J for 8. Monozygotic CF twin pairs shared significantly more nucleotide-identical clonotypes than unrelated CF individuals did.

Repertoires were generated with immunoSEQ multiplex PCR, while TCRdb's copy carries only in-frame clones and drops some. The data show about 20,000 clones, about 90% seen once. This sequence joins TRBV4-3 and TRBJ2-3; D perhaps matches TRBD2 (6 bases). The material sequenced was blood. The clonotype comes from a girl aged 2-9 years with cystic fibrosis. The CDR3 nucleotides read TGCGCCAGCAGCCAAGACGGTAGCGGAAGCACAGATACGCAGTATTTT. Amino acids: CASSQDGSGSTDTQYF.